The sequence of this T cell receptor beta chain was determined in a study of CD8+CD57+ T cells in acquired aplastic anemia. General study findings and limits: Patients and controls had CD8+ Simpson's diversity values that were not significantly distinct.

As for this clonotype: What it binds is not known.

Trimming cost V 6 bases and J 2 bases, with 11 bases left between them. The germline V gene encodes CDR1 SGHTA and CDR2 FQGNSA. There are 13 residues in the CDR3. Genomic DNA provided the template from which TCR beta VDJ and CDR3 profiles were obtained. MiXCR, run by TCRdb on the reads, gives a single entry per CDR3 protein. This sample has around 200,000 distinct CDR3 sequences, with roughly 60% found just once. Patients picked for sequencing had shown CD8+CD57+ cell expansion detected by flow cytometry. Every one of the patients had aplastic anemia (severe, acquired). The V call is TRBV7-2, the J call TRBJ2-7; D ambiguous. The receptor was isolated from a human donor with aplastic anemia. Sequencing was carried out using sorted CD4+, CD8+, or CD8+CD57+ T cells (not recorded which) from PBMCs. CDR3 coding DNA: TGTGCCAGCAGTCCGACTGGCCCCTACGAGCAGTACTTC. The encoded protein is CASSPTGPYEQYF.